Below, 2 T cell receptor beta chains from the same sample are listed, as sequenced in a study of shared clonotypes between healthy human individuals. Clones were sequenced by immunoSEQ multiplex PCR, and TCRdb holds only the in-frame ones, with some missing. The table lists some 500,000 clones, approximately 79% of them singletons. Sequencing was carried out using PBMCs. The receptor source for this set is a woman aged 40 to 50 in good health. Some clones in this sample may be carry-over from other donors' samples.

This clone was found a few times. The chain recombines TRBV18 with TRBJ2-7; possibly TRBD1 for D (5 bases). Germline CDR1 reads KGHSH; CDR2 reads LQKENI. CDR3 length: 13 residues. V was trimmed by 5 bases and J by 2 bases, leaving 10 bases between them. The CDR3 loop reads CASSTADTYEQYF. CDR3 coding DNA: TGTGCCAGCTCAACGGCGGACACCTACGAGCAGTACTTC.

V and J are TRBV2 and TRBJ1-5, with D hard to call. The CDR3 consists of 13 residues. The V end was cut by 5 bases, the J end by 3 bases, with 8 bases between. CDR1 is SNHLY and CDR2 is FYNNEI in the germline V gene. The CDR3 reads CASSWANNQPQHF. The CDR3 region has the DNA TGTGCCAGCAGTTGGGCCAACAATCAGCCCCAGCATTTT.